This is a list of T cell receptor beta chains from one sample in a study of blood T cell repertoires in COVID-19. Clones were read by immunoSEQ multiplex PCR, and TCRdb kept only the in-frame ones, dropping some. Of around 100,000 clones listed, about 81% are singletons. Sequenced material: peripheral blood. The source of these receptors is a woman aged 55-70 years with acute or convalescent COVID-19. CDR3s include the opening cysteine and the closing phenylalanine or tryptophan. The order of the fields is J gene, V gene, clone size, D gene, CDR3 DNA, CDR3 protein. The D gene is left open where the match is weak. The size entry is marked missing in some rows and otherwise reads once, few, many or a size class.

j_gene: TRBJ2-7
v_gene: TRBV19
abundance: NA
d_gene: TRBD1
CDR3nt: TGTGCCAGTAGTACGGGACAGGGTGACGAGCAGTACTTC
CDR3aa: CASSTGQGDEQYF

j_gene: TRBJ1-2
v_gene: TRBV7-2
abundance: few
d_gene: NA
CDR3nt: TGTGCCAGCAGCTCTTATGGGAATAGGGGTGGCTACACCTTC
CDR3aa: CASSSYGNRGGYTF

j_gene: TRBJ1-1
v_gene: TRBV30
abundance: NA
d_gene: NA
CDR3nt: TGTGCCTGGAGTGTAAACAGGGTATTTGAAGCTTTCTTT
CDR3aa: CAWSVNRVFEAFF

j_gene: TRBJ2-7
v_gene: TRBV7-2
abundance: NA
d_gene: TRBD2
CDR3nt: TGTGCCAGCACCCCACCTGGCGGGGGGGCCTACGAGCAGTACTTC
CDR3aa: CASTPPGGGAYEQYF

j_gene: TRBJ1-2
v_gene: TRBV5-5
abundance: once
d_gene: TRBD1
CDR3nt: TGTGCCAGCAGATGGGACAGGGAGTATGGCTACACCTTC
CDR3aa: CASRWDREYGYTF

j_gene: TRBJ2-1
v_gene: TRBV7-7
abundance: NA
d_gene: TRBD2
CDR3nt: TGTGCTAGCAGCTTAGCAGCGGGGGGTTACAATGAGCAGTTCTTC
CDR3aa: CASSLAAGGYNEQFF

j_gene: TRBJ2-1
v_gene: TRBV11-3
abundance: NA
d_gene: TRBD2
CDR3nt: TGTGCCAGCAGCTTATGGGGGACTAGCGGAAATGAGCAGTTCTTC
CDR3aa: CASSLWGTSGNEQFF

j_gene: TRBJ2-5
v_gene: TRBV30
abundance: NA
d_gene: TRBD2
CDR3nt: TGTGCCTGGAACTGGGGGGGCCAAGAGACCCAGTACTTC
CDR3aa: CAWNWGGQETQYF

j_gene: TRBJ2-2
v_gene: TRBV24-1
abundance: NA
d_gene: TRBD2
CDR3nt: TGTGCCACCAGTGTGGCTAGCGGTCACGGGGAGCTGTTTTTT
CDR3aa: CATSVASGHGELFF

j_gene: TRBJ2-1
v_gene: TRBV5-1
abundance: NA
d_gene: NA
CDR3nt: TGCGCCAGCAGACTCCCCGTGAAAGGGGGAGAAATCTACAATGAGCAGTTCTTC
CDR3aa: CASRLPVKGGEIYNEQFF

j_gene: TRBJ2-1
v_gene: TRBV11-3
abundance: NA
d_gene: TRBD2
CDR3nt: TGTGCCAGCAGCTTAAGGCGGGGGGACTACAATGAGCAGTTCTTC
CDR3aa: CASSLRRGDYNEQFF

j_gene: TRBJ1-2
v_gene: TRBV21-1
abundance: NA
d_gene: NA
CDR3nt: TGTGCCAGCAGCAAGAGAGCCTACTATGGCTACACCTTC
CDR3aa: CASSKRAYYGYTF

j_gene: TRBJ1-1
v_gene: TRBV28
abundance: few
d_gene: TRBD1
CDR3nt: TGTGCCAGCAGTTTACCGGGACAGGGTTGGATTCAGAACACTGAAGCTTTCTTT
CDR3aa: CASSLPGQGWIQNTEAFF